The 28 T cell receptor beta chains in this list originate from one sample, sequenced in a study of cytomegalovirus exposure and HLA in healthy donors. With 60 Vbeta and 13 Jbeta primers, the PCR was carried out. Produced via immunoSEQ multiplex PCR; TCRdb's table is partial and in-frame only. The repertoire includes fewer than 200,000 clones, 60% to 80% of them detected once, and less than 8% sits in the top ten. Material for sequencing was PBMCs. These receptors were taken from a middle-aged man in good health and CMV-seropositive.

The chain uses TRBV4-2 and TRBJ1-1, with a possible D match to TRBD1 (6 bases). CDR1 is LGHNA, CDR2 YNFKEQ, per germline. The V gene lost 0 bases and the J gene lost 8 bases, with 13 bases spanning the gap. CDR3 length equals 14 residues. In DNA, the CDR3 is TGTGCCAGCAGCCAAGATCGGGGACACCCAGAAGCTTTCTTT. Translating gives CASSQDRGHPEAFF.

The genes are TRBV15 and TRBJ2-1, with a tentative D call TRBD2 (5 bases). V was shortened by 1 base and J by 2 bases, with 6 bases between the two germline ends. The CDR3 loop spans 14 amino acids. Germline assignment: CDR1 LNHNV and CDR2 YYDKDF (reference sequence). CDR3 residues: CATSRAGTYNEQFF. CDR3 bases: TGTGCCACCAGCAGAGCCGGGACCTACAATGAGCAGTTCTTC.

This clone was seen more than once but under ten times. The rearrangement joins TRBV5-1 to TRBJ1-4; 9 bases map to TRBD1. V lost 4 bases to trimming and J lost 8 bases; unmatched junction nucleotides: 6. The CDR3 covers 14 residues. Germline-derived CDR1 and CDR2 are SGHRS and YFSETQ. In DNA form, the CDR3 reads TGCGCCAGCAGCCAGGGACAGGGACGCGAAAAACTGTTTTTT. Protein sequence: CASSQGQGREKLFF.

The rearrangement uses TRBV27 and TRBJ1-4; D not resolved. V was clipped by 5 bases and J by 5 bases, with 15 bases between them. The CDR3 spans 15 residues. The V gene's germline CDR1 is MNHEY and CDR2 SMNVEV (reference sequence). CDR3 in amino acids: CASSPLSRLNEKLFF. The CDR3 DNA is TGTGCCAGCAGTCCCCTTTCGAGGCTAAATGAAAAACTGTTTTTT. The variable domain in full, with the rest retrieved from reference TRBV27 and TRBJ1-4, is EAQVTQNPRYLITVTGKKLTVTCSQNMNHEYMSWYRQDPGLGLRQIYYSMNVEVTDKGDVPEGYKVSRKEKRNFPLILESPSPNQTSLYFCASSPLSRLNEKLFFGSGTQLSVL.

The chain recombines TRBV5-5 with TRBJ2-7; TRBD2 agrees at 9 bases. The CDR3 has 12 amino acids. Trimming at V came to 6 bases and at J to 7 bases, leaving 5 bases not matched to a gene. Germline V gene sequence: CDR1 SGHKS, CDR2 YYEKEE (reference sequence). In nucleotides, the CDR3 is TGTGCCAGCACCAGCGGGGGGAAAGAGCAGTACTTC. Amino acid sequence: CASTSGGKEQYF.

This chain joins TRBV10-1 and TRBJ2-1; 7 nucleotides agree with TRBD2. Germline V gene sequence: CDR1 WNHNN, CDR2 SYGVQD (reference sequence). The CDR3 contains 14 residues. The ends lost 4 bases at V and 10 bases at J; junction bases unmatched: 10. The CDR3 bases are TGCGCCAGCAGTGGGGCGGGAGTAGCCGTGGAGCAGTTCTTC. Protein product: CASSGAGVAVEQFF.

The chain carries TRBV18 and TRBJ2-1; 13 nucleotides match TRBD2. The CDR3 consists of 13 residues. Per the germline V gene, CDR1 is KGHSH and CDR2 is LQKENI. Trimming at V came to 5 bases and at J to 9 bases, leaving 1 base not matched to a gene. The DNA of the CDR3 is TGTGCCAGCTCAACTAGCGGGAGGGGTGAGCAGTTCTTC. It encodes CASSTSGRGEQFF.

The gene calls are TRBV28 and TRBJ2-7; 13 positions match TRBD2. The CDR3 has 14 residues. The V segment lost 5 bases and the J segment 6 bases; nucleotides outside the gene matches: 4. The germline V gene encodes CDR1 MDHEN and CDR2 SYDVKM. The CDR3 loop is CASSPGLAGVEQYF. CDR3 bases: TGTGCCAGCAGTCCCGGACTAGCGGGAGTCGAGCAGTACTTC.

The V and J genes are TRBV6-5 and TRBJ1-1; 8 bases agree with TRBD1. J gave up 7 bases and V 2 bases, and 6 bases lay outside the gene matches. The germline V gene has CDR1 MNHEY and CDR2 SVGAGI. This CDR3 has 14 amino acids. Here the CDR3 reads CASSYSAGGGEAFF. DNA for the CDR3: TGTGCCAGCAGTTACAGCGCAGGGGGCGGTGAAGCTTTCTTT.

This chain uses TRBV4-1 with TRBJ2-1; D might be TRBD2 (6 bases). This CDR3 region has 18 residues. Germline CDR1 reads MGHRA; CDR2 reads YSYEKL. V was shortened by 2 bases and J by 8 bases, with 25 bases between the two germline ends. The CDR3 nucleotides read TGCGCCAGCAGCCAATTCGCTCCGGGACTTGCCACAACCCATGAGCAGTTCTTC. It encodes CASSQFAPGLATTHEQFF.

This chain uses TRBV19 with TRBJ1-6; 8 nucleotides match TRBD1. The V segment lost 7 bases and the J segment 10 bases; nucleotides outside the gene matches: 12. Germline V lookup: CDR1 LNHDA, CDR2 SQIVND (reference sequence). CDR3 length: 15 amino acids. The CDR3 DNA reads as TGTGCCAGTACCGCCTTGACAGGGGCAAGGTCACCCCTCCACTTT. It is translated as CASTALTGARSPLHF. Full variable domain (remainder filled in from reference TRBV19 and TRBJ1-6): DGGITQSPKYLFRKEGQNVTLSCEQNLNHDAMYWYRQDPGQGLRLIYYSQIVNDFQKGDIAEGYSVSREKKESFPLTVTSAQKNPTAFYLCASTALTGARSPLHFGNGTRLTVT.

This chain connects TRBV7-6 to TRBJ2-2, with 7 bases fitting TRBD1. Germline assignment: CDR1 SGHVS and CDR2 FNYEAQ. CDR3 size: 15 residues. The J segment lost 1 base and the V segment lost 2 bases, leaving 1 base of the junction unmatched. The CDR3 nucleotides read TGTGCCAGCAGCTTATCAGGGGGGAACACCGGGGAGCTGTTTTTT. This codes for CASSLSGGNTGELFF.

The rearrangement uses TRBV2 and TRBJ2-6; TRBD1 matches at 11 bases. Trimming cost V 5 bases and J 4 bases; bases outside gene matches: 16. The CDR3 is 20 residues long. Per germline, CDR1 SNHLY and CDR2 FYNNEI. CDR3 region: CASSLDRGPISVVGANVLTF. In DNA, the CDR3 is TGTGCCAGCAGTTTGGACAGGGGGCCTATCTCTGTTGTGGGGGCCAACGTCCTGACTTTC.

This clone turned up a few times. The V call is TRBV11-1, the J call TRBJ2-2; TRBD1 aligns across 9 bases. Per the germline V gene, CDR1 is SGHAT and CDR2 is FQDESV (reference sequence). This CDR3 region has 15 residues. With 5 bases clipped from V and 6 bases from J, the junction kept 7 bases outside the gene matches. The CDR3 nucleotides read TGTGCCAGCAGCCCCGGGACAGGGAGGTCCGGGGAGCTGTTTTTT. This gives the protein CASSPGTGRSGELFF.

V usage is TRBV10-1 and J usage is TRBJ2-5; 8 bases map to TRBD1. The J call may be in error: the DNA end matches TRBJ2-7 better. The CDR3 is 14 residues long. The germline CDR1 and CDR2 sequences are WNHNN and SYGVQD (reference sequence). CDR3 loop: CASSESGQDYEQYF. As DNA, the CDR3 is TGCGCCAGCAGTGAGTCGGGACAGGACTACGAGCAGTACTTC.

The rearrangement joins TRBV7-9 to TRBJ2-3; TRBD2 agrees at 9 bases. Per the germline V gene, CDR1 is SEHNR and CDR2 is FQNEAQ (reference sequence). This CDR3 contains 19 residues. The trim removed 6 bases at V and 12 bases at J, leaving 28 bases unmatched. Here the CDR3 reads CASSRAPGLTPGLASPQYF. DNA of the CDR3: TGTGCCAGCAGTAGGGCACCGGGCCTCACTCCGGGACTAGCCTCCCCACAGTATTTT. Variable domain in full (rest from reference TRBV7-9 and TRBJ2-3): DTGVSQNPRHKITKRGQNVTFRCDPISEHNRLYWYRQTLGQGPEFLTYFQNEAQLEKSRLLSDRFSAERPKGSFSTLEIQRTEQGDSAMYLCASSRAPGLTPGLASPQYFGPGTRLTVL.

The rearrangement joins TRBV5-1 to TRBJ1-1; a weak D match, TRBD1 (5 bases). V was clipped by 0 bases and J by 4 bases, with 13 bases between them. The V gene's germline CDR1 is SGHRS and CDR2 YFSETQ. CDR3 length: 15 residues. CDR3 in amino acids: CASSLERVRGTEAFF. CDR3 bases: TGCGCCAGCAGCTTGGAACGGGTTAGGGGCACTGAAGCTTTCTTT.

About this clone: The junction departs from germline at one end; a sequencing error may be responsible. This rearrangement joins TRBV4-1 to TRBJ2-6; tentative D call: TRBD1 (5 bases). CDR3 size: 14 residues. The germline V gene has CDR1 MGHRA and CDR2 YSYEKL. CDR3 nucleotide sequence: TGCGCCAGCAGCCAGGGTTCTGGGGCCAACGGCCTGACTTTC. Amino acids: CASSQGSGANGLTF.

In its sample, this clone was seen a few times. This chain uses TRBV5-5 with TRBJ1-5, with D possibly being TRBD1 (6 bases). CDR1 is SGHKS and CDR2 is YYEKEE in the germline V gene (reference sequence). The CDR3 extends over 14 amino acids. V lost 4 bases, J lost 5 bases, and 13 bases lay in between. The chain's CDR3 is CASSLGTSDQPQHF. CDR3 nucleotides: TGTGCCAGCAGCCTCGGGACATCCGATCAGCCCCAGCATTTT. The full variable domain, its missing parts supplied by reference TRBV5-5 and TRBJ1-5, is DAGVTQSPTHLIKTRGQQVTLRCSPISGHKSVSWYQQVLGQGPQFIFQYYEKEERGRGNFPDRFSARQFPNYSSELNVNALLLGDSALYLCASSLGTSDQPQHFGDGTRLSIL.

The table lists this clone with a few counts. The chain employs TRBV6-1 and TRBJ1-5; D gene unclear. The CDR3 runs to 12 residues. Trimming shortened V by 2 bases and J by 6 bases, and 5 bases separated the two germline ends. Germline values: CDR1 MNHNS, CDR2 SASEGT. CDR3 in DNA: TGTGCCAGCAGTGAACAGGTTCAGCCCCAGCATTTT. Amino acid sequence: CASSEQVQPQHF.

V gene TRBV7-7 combines with J gene TRBJ2-5, with 8 bases lining up with TRBD2. The CDR3 contains 16 residues. V was clipped by 1 base and J by 7 bases; unmatched bases: 11. Germline V lookup: CDR1 SSHAT, CDR2 FNYEAQ (reference sequence). The CDR3 spells CASSLGGAGADGTQYF. The CDR3 DNA reads TGTGCCAGCAGCTTAGGAGGAGCGGGAGCGGATGGGACCCAGTACTTC.

This chain uses TRBV2 with TRBJ2-6; D not certain. CDR3 length equals 15 residues. The V and J ends lost 6 bases and 2 bases respectively, with 11 bases between them. CDR1 and CDR2 from the germline V gene are SNHLY and FYNNEI. The CDR3 DNA sequence: TGTGCCAGCAGCCCCGACATTCCTGGGGCCAACGTCCTGACTTTC. Its translation is CASSPDIPGANVLTF.

This clone turned up a few times. The V gene is TRBV2, the J gene TRBJ2-2, with 9 bases that match TRBD2. Germline trimming cut 3 bases from V and 9 bases from J; bases unmatched to any gene: 11. Per germline, CDR1 SNHLY and CDR2 FYNNEI. The CDR3 covers 16 residues. The CDR3 sequence: CASSDTPGLAGWELFF. CDR3 nucleotide sequence: TGTGCCAGCAGTGACACCCCTGGGCTAGCGGGGTGGGAGCTGTTTTTT.

The genes are TRBV6-5 and TRBJ1-5, with TRBD1 matching 7 bases. CDR1 and CDR2 (germline): MNHEY, SVGAGI. Trimming cost V 0 bases and J 1 base; bases outside gene matches: 3. This CDR3 comprises 16 residues. CDR3 in DNA: TGTGCCAGCAGTTACTCTTGGACAGGCAGCAATCAGCCCCAGCATTTT. This codes for CASSYSWTGSNQPQHF.

This clone came up a few times. In nucleotides, the CDR3 is TGCGCCAGCAGCTTAGGGGACAGTCCGGGGTATGGCTACACCTTC. Its translation is CASSLGDSPGYGYTF. The chain has TRBV5-1 and TRBJ1-2; TRBD1 matches 7 bases. CDR3 length: 15 amino acids. With V trimmed by 2 bases and J by 5 bases, 9 bases remained unmatched. The germline V gene encodes CDR1 SGHRS and CDR2 YFSETQ.

This clone was seen once. The rearrangement joins TRBV4-2 to TRBJ2-5; 11 bases map to TRBD2. The J call is in doubt because the DNA end fits TRBJ2-7 better. Per germline, CDR1 LGHNA and CDR2 YNFKEQ. CDR3 length: 16 residues. CDR3 residues: CASSQDRTSGSYEQYF. The DNA for the CDR3 is TGTGCCAGCAGCCAAGATCGAACTAGCGGGAGTTACGAGCAGTACTTC.

The rearrangement uses TRBV19 and TRBJ2-5, with 7 bases fitting TRBD1. The CDR3 extends over 14 amino acids. Germline V gives CDR1 LNHDA, CDR2 SQIVND (reference sequence). Trimming cost V 7 bases and J 2 bases; bases outside gene matches: 7. DNA of the CDR3: TGTGCCAGTAACGCCCGGGGACAGCAAGAGACCCAGTACTTC. As protein: CASNARGQQETQYF.

The chain recombines TRBV15 with TRBJ1-1; D is uncertain. V dropped 0 bases and J dropped 3 bases, with 11 bases sitting between them. This CDR3 has 15 amino acids. Germline V CDR1 and CDR2: LNHNV, YYDKDF (reference sequence). DNA of the CDR3: TGTGCCACCAGCAGAGACAGGCACACGTACACTGAAGCTTTCTTT. Amino acid sequence: CATSRDRHTYTEAFF.